One sample yielded the 3 T cell receptor beta chains listed below, sequenced in a study of T cell responses to AZD1222 COVID-19 vaccine. Only in-frame clones appear in the TCRdb table, and some are missing; sequencing was by immunoSEQ multiplex PCR. The sample carries about 140,000 clones, roughly 90% recorded once. The sample here was peripheral blood, taken on day 0 of AZD1222 vaccination. Receptors were obtained from an adult in good health.

The V gene is TRBV4-3, the J gene TRBJ1-4, with TRBD1 as a possible D gene (6 bases). The V and J ends lost 0 bases and 0 bases respectively, with 11 bases between them. Germline lookup yields CDR1 LGHNA and CDR2 YSLEER. The CDR3 covers 17 residues. The CDR3 DNA is TGCGCCAGCAGCCAAGATGGCAGGGGAACAACTAATGAAAAACTGTTTTTT. This sequence encodes CASSQDGRGTTNEKLFF.

A single count supports this clone. V is TRBV5-1 and J is TRBJ2-7; 7 nucleotides align to TRBD1. Trimming removed 4 bases from V and 3 bases from J; junction bases left unmatched: 13. This CDR3 is built from 16 residues. CDR1 and CDR2 from the germline V gene are SGHRS and YFSETQ. The CDR3: CASSPRTGEGIYEQYF. CDR3 DNA sequence: TGCGCCAGCAGCCCTAGGACAGGTGAGGGGATCTACGAGCAGTACTTC. Full variable domain (outside the CDR3, taken from reference TRBV5-1 and TRBJ2-7): KAGVTQTPRYLIKTRGQQVTLSCSPISGHRSVSWYQQTPGQGLQFLFEYFSETQRNKGNFPGRFSGRQFSNSRSEMNVSTLELGDSALYLCASSPRTGEGIYEQYFGPGTRLTVT.

The chain has TRBV19 and TRBJ1-1, with D unclear. The CDR3 loop spans 13 amino acids. CDR1 LNHDA and CDR2 SQIVND come from the germline V gene (reference sequence). Deletions cut 9 bases from V and 5 bases from J, with 16 bases between. CDR3 amino acids: CASSFLSGTEAFF. CDR3 bases: TGTGCCAGCTCCTTTCTATCCGGGACTGAAGCTTTCTTT.